A single sample is the source of the 22 T cell receptor beta chains below, sequenced in a study of Ad26.COV2.S vaccination and SARS-CoV-2 variants. Sequencing was performed with immunoSEQ multiplex PCR; in TCRdb, only in-frame clones are kept and a portion is missing. The top ten clones hold roughly 3.5% of a sample with 350,000 to 450,000 clones, approximately 85% of them seen once. Treatment here: approximately 18 received Ad26.COV2.S at low or high dose, single or two shots; about 5 received placebo; per-sample allocation not given. Each sample was drawn 63 days after the first injection (of vaccine or placebo). Sequencing was performed on peripheral blood, taken in a trial of Ad26.COV2.S vaccine versus placebo. These receptor sequences come from a person aged 18-65 years who received the Ad26.COV2.S COVID-19 vaccine or a placebo.

This clone was detected only once. The V gene is TRBV5-1, the J gene TRBJ2-3, with no clear D. V dropped 0 bases and J dropped 0 bases, with 5 bases sitting between them. This CDR3 has 14 amino acids. Per germline, CDR1 SGHRS and CDR2 YFSETQ. The CDR3 loop is CASSLAASTDTQYF. CDR3 bases: TGCGCCAGCAGCTTGGCTGCCAGCACAGATACGCAGTATTTT.

The chain joins TRBV28 to TRBJ2-1, with 10 bases aligning to TRBD2. The CDR3 is made up of 15 amino acids. CDR1 and CDR2 (germline): MDHEN, SYDVKM. V trimming: 5 bases; J trimming: 8 bases; junction bases outside the gene matches: 9. As DNA, the CDR3 is TGTGCCAGCAGTCCAAGCGGGAGGGCCATCGATGAGCAGTTCTTC. Translation gives CASSPSGRAIDEQFF.

In DNA form, the CDR3 reads TGTGCCAGCAGCTTGGACTCCCGGATTCAGGGGGAGCAGTACTTC. Residues: CASSLDSRIQGEQYF. The chain has TRBV5-6 and TRBJ2-7; maybe TRBD1 (6 bases). CDR3 length: 15 amino acids. The germline CDR1 and CDR2 sequences are SGHDT and YYEEEE. The ends were cut back, 0 bases at V and 7 bases at J, with 17 bases in the middle.

The rearrangement links TRBV9 to TRBJ2-1; weak D call: TRBD2 (7 bases). The CDR3 totals 18 residues. Germline CDR1 reads SGDLS; CDR2 reads YYNGEE. Trimming took 3 bases from V and 4 from J, leaving 23 bases between them. CDR3 sequence (DNA): TGTGCCAGCAGCGCCGACGCGGGGGCCCCTACATTATACAATGAGCAGTTCTTC. Amino acid sequence: CASSADAGAPTLYNEQFF.

CDR3 amino acids: CASSLGLGYGYTF. The CDR3 coding sequence is TGTGCCAGCAGCCTGGGCCTGGGCTATGGCTACACCTTC. The V gene is TRBV11-2, the J gene TRBJ1-2; D is unresolved. Germline V lookup: CDR1 SGHAT, CDR2 FQNNGV. CDR3 size: 13 residues. Deletions cut 5 bases from V and 4 bases from J, with 11 bases between.

V and J are TRBV2 and TRBJ2-1; the match to TRBD1 covers 7 bases. The CDR3 loop spans 18 amino acids. The V gene end was trimmed by 3 bases and the J gene end by 1 base; junction bases not matched to a gene: 12. The germline V gene encodes CDR1 SNHLY and CDR2 FYNNEI. This CDR3 is CASSDVPWTGSSYNEQFF. CDR3 DNA: TGTGCCAGCAGTGATGTCCCTTGGACAGGATCTTCCTACAATGAGCAGTTCTTC. Filled out from reference TRBV2 and TRBJ2-1, the complete variable domain reads EPEVTQTPSHQVTQMGQEVILRCVPISNHLYFYWYRQILGQKVEFLVSFYNNEISEKSEIFDDQFSVERPDGSNFTLKIRSTKLEDSAMYFCASSDVPWTGSSYNEQFFGPGTRLTVL.

V and J are TRBV6-2 or TRBV6-3 and TRBJ2-7; 8 bases agree with TRBD2. The J segment lost 2 bases and the V segment lost 1 base, leaving 4 bases of the junction unmatched. The germline V gene has CDR1 MNHEY and CDR2 SVGEGT. This CDR3 contains 15 residues. The CDR3 bases are TGTGCCAGCAGTTACTTGGCGGGAGGACCCTACGAGCAGTACTTC. Protein sequence: CASSYLAGGPYEQYF.

The table lists this clone with a count of one. One end of the junction fails to match germline, which may point to a read error. The CDR3: CASSEREGRAIF. CDR3 in DNA: TGTGCCAGCAGTGAAAGGGAAGGCCGCGCAATCTTC. The chain combines TRBV2 with TRBJ2-1; the D is unclear. This CDR3 comprises 12 residues. Germline values: CDR1 SNHLY, CDR2 FYNNEI.

The V call is TRBV6-5, the J call TRBJ1-2; possible D gene TRBD1, 5 bases. The V gene lost 0 bases and the J gene lost 2 bases, with 7 bases spanning the gap. Germline CDR1 reads MNHEY; CDR2 reads SVGAGI. This CDR3 comprises 14 residues. The CDR3 sequence is CASSYSGENYGYTF. In nucleotides, the CDR3 is TGTGCCAGCAGTTACTCGGGGGAAAACTATGGCTACACCTTC.

V is TRBV9 and J is TRBJ2-6; 8 bases line up with TRBD1. The ends lost 2 bases at V and 0 bases at J; junction bases unmatched: 4. The V gene's germline CDR1 is SGDLS and CDR2 YYNGEE. The CDR3 totals 17 residues. The DNA of the CDR3 is TGTGCCAGCAGCGTCCAGGGGGCCAACTCTGGGGCCAACGTCCTGACTTTC. Protein sequence: CASSVQGANSGANVLTF.

With regard to this clone: A much larger clone is a single base away; this may be a read error. Within the sample, other DNA sequences also encode this same CDR3. The chain joins TRBV19 to TRBJ2-2, with D tentatively TRBD2 (5 bases). V was clipped by 2 bases and J by 4 bases, with 8 bases between them. The CDR3 consists of 14 residues. The germline CDR1 and CDR2 sequences are LNHDA and SQIVND (reference sequence). The CDR3 region has the DNA TGTGCCAGTAGTATAAACGGGATCACCGGGGAGCTGTTTTTT. It translates to CASSINGITGELFF.

V gene TRBV15 combines with J gene TRBJ2-7, with D uncertain. The CDR3 has 15 residues. Germline CDR1 reads LNHNV; CDR2 reads YYDKDF (reference sequence). Trimming removed 0 bases from V and 4 bases from J, with 13 bases in between. The CDR3 loop is CATSRDVGQSYEQYF. The CDR3 nucleotides read TGTGCCACCAGCAGAGATGTTGGGCAGTCATACGAGCAGTACTTC.

This clone was seen more than once but under ten times. The CDR3 reads CASSFNDRPDQPQHF. The CDR3 DNA is TGTGCCAGCAGCTTCAACGACAGACCGGATCAGCCCCAGCATTTT. The rearrangement uses TRBV7-9 and TRBJ1-5, with D perhaps matching TRBD1 (5 bases). This CDR3 has 15 residues. Germline loops: CDR1 SEHNR, CDR2 FQNEAQ (reference sequence). V was clipped by 3 bases and J by 5 bases, with 14 bases between them.

This sequence joins TRBV29-1 and TRBJ2-7, with D unresolved. The ends were cut back, 2 bases at V and 7 bases at J, with 12 bases in the middle. Germline values: CDR1 SQVTM, CDR2 ANQGSEA. This CDR3 has 12 residues. Written as DNA, the CDR3 is TGCAGCGTTGAAAGGGCAGCAGATGAGCAGTACTTC. Its translation: CSVERAADEQYF.

The chain joins TRBV2 to TRBJ2-6, with a weak D call TRBD1 (6 bases). Trimming stripped 5 bases from V and 4 bases from J, with 9 bases between. The CDR3 loop spans 14 amino acids. In germline, CDR1 is SNHLY, CDR2 FYNNEI. The DNA for the CDR3 is TGTGCCAGCAGTTACCAGGGGGGGGCCAACGTCCTGACTTTC. Translation gives CASSYQGGANVLTF.

The rearrangement uses TRBV10-3 and TRBJ2-1, with 7 bases matching TRBD2. CDR1 ENHRY and CDR2 SYGVKD come from the germline V gene. J gave up 3 bases and V 0 bases, and 11 bases lay outside the gene matches. The CDR3 totals 18 residues. This chain's CDR3 is CAISESGPAGAFYNEQFF. DNA for the CDR3: TGTGCCATCAGTGAGTCGGGCCCCGCGGGAGCCTTCTACAATGAGCAGTTCTTC.

The rearrangement uses TRBV13 and TRBJ2-1, with TRBD1 identical over 8 bases. With 4 bases clipped from V and 0 bases from J, the junction kept 8 bases outside the gene matches. CDR3 size: 17 residues. Germline CDR1 and CDR2: PRHDT and FYEKMQ (reference sequence). CDR3 sequence (DNA): TGTGCCAGCAGCTATTCCCAGGGGGCCTTCTCCTACAATGAGCAGTTCTTC. Protein sequence: CASSYSQGAFSYNEQFF.

This chain links TRBV27 with TRBJ2-7; TRBD2 is a possible D gene (6 bases). The V end was cut by 6 bases, the J end by 6 bases, with 15 bases between. Per germline, CDR1 MNHEY and CDR2 SMNVEV (reference sequence). This CDR3 has 13 residues. In DNA form, the CDR3 reads TGTGCCAGCAGGGGCTCCGGGGGATCCGAGCAGTACTTC. Translated: CASRGSGGSEQYF.

The J gene is TRBJ2-1, the V gene TRBV5-1; D call uncertain. Germline V gives CDR1 SGHRS, CDR2 YFSETQ. The CDR3 contains 15 residues. V gave up 1 base and J gave up 6 bases, with 14 bases separating them. The CDR3 bases are TGCGCCAGCAGCTTGCTTCTTCCTCGAGGCAATGAGCAGTTCTTC. Translation: CASSLLLPRGNEQFF.

A few counts support this clone. V gene TRBV5-6 combines with J gene TRBJ2-1; D gene uncertain. Deletions cut 1 base from V and 0 bases from J, with 11 bases between. This CDR3 contains 16 residues. Per germline, CDR1 SGHDT and CDR2 YYEEEE. The CDR3 DNA reads TGTGCCAGCAGCTTGCTCATCCTCAGCTCCTACAATGAGCAGTTCTTC. Amino acids: CASSLLILSSYNEQFF.

V and J are TRBV30 and TRBJ1-6, with 9 bases fitting TRBD1. The length of the CDR3 is 16 residues. V shed 0 bases, J shed 6 bases, and the junction held 6 bases outside the gene matches. Germline-derived CDR1 and CDR2 are GTSNPN and SVGIG (reference sequence). The CDR3 region is CAWSVGTGIRNSPLHF. The CDR3 region has the DNA TGTGCCTGGAGTGTAGGGACAGGGATTCGTAATTCACCCCTCCACTTT.

J is TRBJ1-1 and V is TRBV7-9; the D is unclear. CDR3 size: 16 residues. The V gene lost 6 bases and the J gene lost 1 base, with 18 bases spanning the gap. Germline CDR1 reads SEHNR; CDR2 reads FQNEAQ (reference sequence). The CDR3 sequence is CASRPWAGQQNTEAFF. The CDR3 DNA reads as TGTGCCAGCAGACCCTGGGCTGGGCAGCAGAACACTGAAGCTTTCTTT.